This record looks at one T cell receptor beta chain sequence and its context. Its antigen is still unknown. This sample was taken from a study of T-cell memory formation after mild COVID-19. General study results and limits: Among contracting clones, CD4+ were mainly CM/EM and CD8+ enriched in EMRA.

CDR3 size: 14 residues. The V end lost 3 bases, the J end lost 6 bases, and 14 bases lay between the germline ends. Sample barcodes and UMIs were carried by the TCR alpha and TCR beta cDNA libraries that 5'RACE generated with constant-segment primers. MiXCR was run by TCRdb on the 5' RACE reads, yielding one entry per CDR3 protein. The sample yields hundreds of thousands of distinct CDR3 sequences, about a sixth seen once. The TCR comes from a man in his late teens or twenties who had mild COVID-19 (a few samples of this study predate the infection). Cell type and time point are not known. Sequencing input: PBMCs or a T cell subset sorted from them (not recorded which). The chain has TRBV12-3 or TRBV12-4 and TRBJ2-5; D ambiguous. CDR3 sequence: CASSFGLRKKTQYF. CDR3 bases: TGTGCCAGCAGTTTTGGGCTGCGTAAGAAGACCCAGTACTTC.